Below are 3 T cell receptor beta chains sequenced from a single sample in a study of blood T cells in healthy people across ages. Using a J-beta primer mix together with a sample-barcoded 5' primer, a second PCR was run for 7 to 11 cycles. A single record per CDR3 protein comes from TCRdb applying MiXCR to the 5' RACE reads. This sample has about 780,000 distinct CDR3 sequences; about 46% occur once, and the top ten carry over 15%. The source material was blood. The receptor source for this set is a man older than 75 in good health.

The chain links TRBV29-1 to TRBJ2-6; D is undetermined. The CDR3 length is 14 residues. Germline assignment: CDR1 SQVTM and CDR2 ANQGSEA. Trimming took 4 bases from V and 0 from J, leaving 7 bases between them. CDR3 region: CSVVPGSGANVLTF. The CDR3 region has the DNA TGCAGCGTTGTTCCAGGCTCTGGGGCCAACGTCCTGACTTTC. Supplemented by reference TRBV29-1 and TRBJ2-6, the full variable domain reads SAVISQKPSRDICQRGTSLTIQCQVDSQVTMMFWYRQQPGQSLTLIATANQGSEATYESGFVIDKFPISRPNLTFSTLTVSNMSPEDSSIYLCSVVPGSGANVLTFGAGSRLTVL.

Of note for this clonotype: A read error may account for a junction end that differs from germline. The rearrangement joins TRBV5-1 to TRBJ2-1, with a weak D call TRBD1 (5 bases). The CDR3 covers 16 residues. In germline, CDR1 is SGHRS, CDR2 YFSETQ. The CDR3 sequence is CASSPRTDRTGNERFF. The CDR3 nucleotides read TGCGCCAGCAGCCCACGGACCGACAGAACCGGAAATGAGCGGTTCTTC.

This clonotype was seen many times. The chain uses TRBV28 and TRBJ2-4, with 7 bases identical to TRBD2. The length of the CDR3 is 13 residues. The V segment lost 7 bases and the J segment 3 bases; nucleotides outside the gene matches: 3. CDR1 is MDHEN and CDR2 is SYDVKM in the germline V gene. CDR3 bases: TGTGCCAGCACCCTAGCGGACAAAAACATTCAGTACTTC. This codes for CASTLADKNIQYF. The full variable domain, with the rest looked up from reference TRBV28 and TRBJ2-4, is DVKVTQSSRYLVKRTGEKVFLECVQDMDHENMFWYRQDPGLGLRLIYFSYDVKMKEKGDIPEGYSVSREKKERFSLILESASTNQTSMYLCASTLADKNIQYFGAGTRLSVL.